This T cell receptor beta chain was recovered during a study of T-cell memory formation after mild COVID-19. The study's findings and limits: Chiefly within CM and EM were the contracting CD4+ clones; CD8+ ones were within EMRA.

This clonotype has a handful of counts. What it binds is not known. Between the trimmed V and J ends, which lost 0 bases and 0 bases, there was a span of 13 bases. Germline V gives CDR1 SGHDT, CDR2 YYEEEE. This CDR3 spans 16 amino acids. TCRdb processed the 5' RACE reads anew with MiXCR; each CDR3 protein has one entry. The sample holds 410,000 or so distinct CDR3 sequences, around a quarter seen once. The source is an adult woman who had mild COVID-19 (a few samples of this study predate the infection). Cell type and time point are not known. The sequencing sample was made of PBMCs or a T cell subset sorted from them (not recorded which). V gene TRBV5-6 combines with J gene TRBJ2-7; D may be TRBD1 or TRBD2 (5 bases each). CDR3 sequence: CASSLGGAALSYEQYF. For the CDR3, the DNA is TGTGCCAGCAGCTTGGGAGGGGCGGCACTCTCCTACGAGCAGTACTTC.